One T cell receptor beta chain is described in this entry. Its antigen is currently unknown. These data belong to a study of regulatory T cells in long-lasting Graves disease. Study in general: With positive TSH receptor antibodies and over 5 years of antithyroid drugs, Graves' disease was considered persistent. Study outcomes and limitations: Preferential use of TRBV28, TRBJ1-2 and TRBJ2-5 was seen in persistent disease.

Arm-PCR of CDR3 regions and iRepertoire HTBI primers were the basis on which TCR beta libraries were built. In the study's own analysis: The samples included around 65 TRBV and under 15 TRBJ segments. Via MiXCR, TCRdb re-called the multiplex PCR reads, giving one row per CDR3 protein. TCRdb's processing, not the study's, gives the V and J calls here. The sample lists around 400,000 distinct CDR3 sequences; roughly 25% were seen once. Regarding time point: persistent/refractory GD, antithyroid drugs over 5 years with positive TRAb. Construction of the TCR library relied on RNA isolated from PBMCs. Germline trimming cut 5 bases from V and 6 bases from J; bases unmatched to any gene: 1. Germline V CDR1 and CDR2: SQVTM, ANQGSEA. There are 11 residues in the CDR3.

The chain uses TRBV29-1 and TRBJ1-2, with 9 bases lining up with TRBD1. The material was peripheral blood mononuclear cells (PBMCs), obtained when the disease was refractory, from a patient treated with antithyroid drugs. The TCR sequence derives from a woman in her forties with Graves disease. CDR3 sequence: CSVRTGDGYTF. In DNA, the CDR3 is TGCAGCGTTCGGACAGGGGATGGCTACACCTTC.